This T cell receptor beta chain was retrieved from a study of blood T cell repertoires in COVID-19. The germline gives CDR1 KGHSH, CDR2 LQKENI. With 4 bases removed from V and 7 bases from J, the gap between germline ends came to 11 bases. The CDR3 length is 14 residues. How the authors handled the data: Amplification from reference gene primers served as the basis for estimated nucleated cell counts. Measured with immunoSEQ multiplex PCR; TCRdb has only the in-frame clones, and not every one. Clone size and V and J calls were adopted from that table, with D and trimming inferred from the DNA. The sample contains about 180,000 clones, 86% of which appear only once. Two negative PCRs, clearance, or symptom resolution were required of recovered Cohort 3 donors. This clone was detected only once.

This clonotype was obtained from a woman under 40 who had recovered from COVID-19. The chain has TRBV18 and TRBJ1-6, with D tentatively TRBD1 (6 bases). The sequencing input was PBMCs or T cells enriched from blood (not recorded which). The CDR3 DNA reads TGTGCCAGCTCACTCGGACAGTTGAATTCACCCCTCCACTTT. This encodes CASSLGQLNSPLHF. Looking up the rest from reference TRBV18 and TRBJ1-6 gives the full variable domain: NAGVMQNPRHLVRRRGQEARLRCSPMKGHSHVYWYRQLPEEGLKFMVYLQKENIIDESGMPKERFSAEFPKEGPSILRIQQVVRGDSAAYFCASSLGQLNSPLHFGNGTRLTVT.